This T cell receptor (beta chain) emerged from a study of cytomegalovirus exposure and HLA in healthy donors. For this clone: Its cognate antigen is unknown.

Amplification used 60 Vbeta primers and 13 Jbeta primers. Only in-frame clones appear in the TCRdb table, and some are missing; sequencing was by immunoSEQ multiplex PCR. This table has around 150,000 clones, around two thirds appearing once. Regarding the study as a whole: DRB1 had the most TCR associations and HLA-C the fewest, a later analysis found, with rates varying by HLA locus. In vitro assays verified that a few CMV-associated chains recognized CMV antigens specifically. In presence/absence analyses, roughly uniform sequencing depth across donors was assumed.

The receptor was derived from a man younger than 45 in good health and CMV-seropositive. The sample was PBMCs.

CDR3 region: CASGLTVRGNSPLHF. The CDR3 DNA follows: TGTGCCAGCGGATTGACCGTAAGGGGTAATTCACCCCTCCACTTT. The chain links TRBV28 to TRBJ1-6, with a tentative D call TRBD1 (5 bases). Trimming left V 8 bases short and J 6 bases short, with 17 bases between. There are 15 residues in the CDR3. CDR1 and CDR2 (germline): MDHEN, SYDVKM.